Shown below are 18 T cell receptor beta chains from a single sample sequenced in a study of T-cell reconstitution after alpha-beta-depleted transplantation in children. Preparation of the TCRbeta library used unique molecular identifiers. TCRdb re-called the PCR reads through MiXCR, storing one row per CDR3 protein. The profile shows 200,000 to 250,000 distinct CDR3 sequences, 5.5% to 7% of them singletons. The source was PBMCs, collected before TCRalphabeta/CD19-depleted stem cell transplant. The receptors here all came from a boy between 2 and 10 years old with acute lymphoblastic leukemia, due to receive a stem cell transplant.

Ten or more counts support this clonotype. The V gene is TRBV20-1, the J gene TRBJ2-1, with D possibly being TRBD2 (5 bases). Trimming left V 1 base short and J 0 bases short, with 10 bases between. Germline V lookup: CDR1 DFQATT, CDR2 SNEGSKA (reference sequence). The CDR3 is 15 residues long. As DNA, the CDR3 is TGCAGTGCTAGAGGGCAAGCGGCCTCCTACAATGAGCAGTTCTTC. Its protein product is CSARGQAASYNEQFF.

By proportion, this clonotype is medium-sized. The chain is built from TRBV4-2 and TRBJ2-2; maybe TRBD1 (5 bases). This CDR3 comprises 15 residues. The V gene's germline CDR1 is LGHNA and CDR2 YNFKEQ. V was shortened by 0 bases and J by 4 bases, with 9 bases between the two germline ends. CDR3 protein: CASSQEARVTGELFF. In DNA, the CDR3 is TGTGCCAGCAGCCAAGAAGCCAGGGTCACCGGGGAGCTGTTTTTT.

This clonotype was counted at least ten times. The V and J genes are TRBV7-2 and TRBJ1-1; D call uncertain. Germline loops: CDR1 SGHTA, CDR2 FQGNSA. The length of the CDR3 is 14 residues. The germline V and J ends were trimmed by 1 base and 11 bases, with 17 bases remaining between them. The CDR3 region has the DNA TGTGCCAGCAGCTTAGAGTTCCGGGAATTTGGCGCTTTCTTT. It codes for CASSLEFREFGAFF.

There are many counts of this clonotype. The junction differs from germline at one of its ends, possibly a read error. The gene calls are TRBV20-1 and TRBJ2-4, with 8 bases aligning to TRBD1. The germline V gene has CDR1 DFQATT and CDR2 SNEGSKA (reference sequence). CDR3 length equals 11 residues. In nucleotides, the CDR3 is TGCAGTGCTAAATTCTCCCGGGACAGGTTCTTC. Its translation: CSAKFSRDRFF.

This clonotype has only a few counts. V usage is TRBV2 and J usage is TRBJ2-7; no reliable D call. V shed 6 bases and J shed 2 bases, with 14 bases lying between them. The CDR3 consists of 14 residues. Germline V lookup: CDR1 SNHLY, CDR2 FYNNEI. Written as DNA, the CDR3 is TGTGCCAGCAGGCAAAACAGAGACCCCTACGAGCAGTACTTC. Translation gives CASRQNRDPYEQYF.

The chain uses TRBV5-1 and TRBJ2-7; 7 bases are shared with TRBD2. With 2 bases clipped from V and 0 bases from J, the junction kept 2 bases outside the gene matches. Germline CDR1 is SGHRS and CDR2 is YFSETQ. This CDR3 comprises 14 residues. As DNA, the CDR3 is TGCGCCAGCAGCTTTGCTAGCGGCTCCTACGAGCAGTACTTC. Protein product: CASSFASGSYEQYF.

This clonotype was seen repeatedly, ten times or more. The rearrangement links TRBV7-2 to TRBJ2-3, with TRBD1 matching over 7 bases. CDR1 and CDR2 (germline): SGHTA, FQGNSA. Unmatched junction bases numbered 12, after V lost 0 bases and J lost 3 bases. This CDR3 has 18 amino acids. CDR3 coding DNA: TGTGCCAGCAGCTTAGCGTTCGGACAGGCAGACCTAACAGATACGCAGTATTTT. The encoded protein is CASSLAFGQADLTDTQYF.

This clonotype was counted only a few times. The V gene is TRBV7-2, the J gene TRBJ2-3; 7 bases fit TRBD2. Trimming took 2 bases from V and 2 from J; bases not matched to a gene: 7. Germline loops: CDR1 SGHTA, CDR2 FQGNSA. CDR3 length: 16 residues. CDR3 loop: CASSLMSSGYTDTQYF. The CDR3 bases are TGTGCCAGCAGCTTAATGTCTAGCGGTTACACAGATACGCAGTATTTT.

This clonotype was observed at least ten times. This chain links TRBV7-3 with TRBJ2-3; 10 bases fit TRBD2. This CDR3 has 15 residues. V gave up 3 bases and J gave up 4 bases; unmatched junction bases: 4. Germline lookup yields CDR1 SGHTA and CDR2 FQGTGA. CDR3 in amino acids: CASSFLSGGADTQYF. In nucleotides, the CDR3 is TGTGCCAGCAGCTTTCTGAGCGGGGGGGCAGATACGCAGTATTTT.

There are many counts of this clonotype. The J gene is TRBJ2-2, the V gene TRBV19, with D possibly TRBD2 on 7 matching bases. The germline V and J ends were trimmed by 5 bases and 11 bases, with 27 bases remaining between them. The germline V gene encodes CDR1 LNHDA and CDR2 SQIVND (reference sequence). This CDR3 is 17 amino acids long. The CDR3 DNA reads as TGTGCCAGTAGTTCCCTCTACGGGGGGCGAGACACCGAAGAGCTGTTTTTT. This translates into CASSSLYGGRDTEELFF.

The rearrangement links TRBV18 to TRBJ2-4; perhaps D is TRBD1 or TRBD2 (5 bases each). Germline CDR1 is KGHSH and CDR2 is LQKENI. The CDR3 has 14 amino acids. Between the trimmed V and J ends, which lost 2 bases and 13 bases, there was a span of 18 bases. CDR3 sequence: CASSPSGQGDYQYF. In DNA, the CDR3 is TGTGCCAGCTCACCATCAGGTCAGGGCGACTACCAGTACTTC.

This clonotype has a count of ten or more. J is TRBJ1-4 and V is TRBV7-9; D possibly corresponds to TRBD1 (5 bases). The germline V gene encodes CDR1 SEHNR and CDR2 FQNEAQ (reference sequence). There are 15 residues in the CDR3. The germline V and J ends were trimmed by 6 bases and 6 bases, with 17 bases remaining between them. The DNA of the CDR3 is TGTGCCAGCAGTTCCCCCGGGACGGGAGATGAAAAACTGTTTTTT. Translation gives CASSSPGTGDEKLFF.

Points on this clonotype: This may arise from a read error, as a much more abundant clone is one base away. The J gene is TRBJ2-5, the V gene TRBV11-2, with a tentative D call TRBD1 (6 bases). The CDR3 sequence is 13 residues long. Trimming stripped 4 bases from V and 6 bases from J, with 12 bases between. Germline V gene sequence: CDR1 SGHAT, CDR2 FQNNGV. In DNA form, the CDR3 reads TGTGCCAGCAGCTCGGACAGCTTGAAGACCCAGTACTTC. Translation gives CASSSDSLKTQYF.

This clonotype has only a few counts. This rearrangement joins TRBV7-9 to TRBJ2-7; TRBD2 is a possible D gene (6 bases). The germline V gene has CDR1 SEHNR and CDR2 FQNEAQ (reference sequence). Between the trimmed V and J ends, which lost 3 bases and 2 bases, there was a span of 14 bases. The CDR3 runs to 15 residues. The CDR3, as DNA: TGTGCCAGCAGCTTTCGTGGAGGGGCGACCTACGAGCAGTACTTC. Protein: CASSFRGGATYEQYF.

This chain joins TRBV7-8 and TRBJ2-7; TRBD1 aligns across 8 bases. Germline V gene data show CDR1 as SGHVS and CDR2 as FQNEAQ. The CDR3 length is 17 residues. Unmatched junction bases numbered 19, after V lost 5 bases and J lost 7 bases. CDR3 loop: CASSPANRDRQRREQYF. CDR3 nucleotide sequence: TGTGCCAGCAGCCCGGCGAACCGGGACAGGCAAAGAAGGGAGCAGTACTTC.

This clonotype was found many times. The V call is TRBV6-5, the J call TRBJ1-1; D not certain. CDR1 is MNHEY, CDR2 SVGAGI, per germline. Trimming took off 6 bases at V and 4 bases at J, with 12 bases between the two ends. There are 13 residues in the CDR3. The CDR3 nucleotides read TGTGCCAGCAGCACGACACTATTCACTGAAGCTTTCTTT. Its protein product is CASSTTLFTEAFF.

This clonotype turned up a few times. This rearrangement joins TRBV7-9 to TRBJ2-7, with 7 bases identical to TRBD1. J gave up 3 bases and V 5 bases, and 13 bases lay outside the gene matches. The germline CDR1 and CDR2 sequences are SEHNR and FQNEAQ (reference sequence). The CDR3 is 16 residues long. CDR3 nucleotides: TGTGCCAGCAGCCCGCCGGCCGACAGGGATCTCTACGAGCAGTACTTC. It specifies CASSPPADRDLYEQYF.

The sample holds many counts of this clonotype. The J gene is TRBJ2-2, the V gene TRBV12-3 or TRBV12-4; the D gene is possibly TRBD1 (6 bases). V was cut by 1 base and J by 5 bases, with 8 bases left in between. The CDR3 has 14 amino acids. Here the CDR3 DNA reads TGTGCCAGCAGTTTAGTAGGACAGACCGGGGAGCTGTTTTTT. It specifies CASSLVGQTGELFF.